The T cell receptor beta chain under discussion was sequenced for a study of cytomegalovirus exposure and HLA in healthy donors. Study as a whole: Early released data comprised around 80 million unique TCRs from HLA-typed donors.

On this clone: The antigen is not known.

The study, taken as a whole, reports: Later analysis showed most CMV-associated TCR beta chains appearing HLA-restricted. Sequencing likely caused a cluster of highly shared sequence variants. The number of N-insertions in an Asian-associated ancestry cluster was reportedly below the 666-donor mean in a later analysis.

Amplification used 60 Vbeta primers and 13 Jbeta primers. TCRdb's table, derived via immunoSEQ multiplex PCR, lists solely in-frame clones and lacks some. Of about 150,000 clones listed, 70% to 85% are singletons. The germline gives CDR1 SNHLY, CDR2 FYNNEI. This CDR3 comprises 14 residues. After removal of 7 bases from V and 3 bases from J, the junction contained 7 bases not matched to a gene. The sequenced sample was PBMCs. The receptor comes from a man aged 40-49 years in good health and CMV-seronegative. The J gene is TRBJ2-5, the V gene TRBV2; 8 bases align to TRBD2. For the CDR3, the DNA is TGTGCCAGCATCAAGGCGGGAGGTAAAGAGACCCAGTACTTC. As protein: CASIKAGGKETQYF. Full variable domain (rest looked up from reference TRBV2 and TRBJ2-5): EPEVTQTPSHQVTQMGQEVILRCVPISNHLYFYWYRQILGQKVEFLVSFYNNEISEKSEIFDDQFSVERPDGSNFTLKIRSTKLEDSAMYFCASIKAGGKETQYFGPGTRLLVL.